The source of this TCR beta chain is a study of human T cells and chemical hapten exposure. Study-wide background: Subjects had 2% DPC placed on about 2 cm by about 2 cm of upper inner arm skin for sensitization. All patients underwent weekly scalp dosing with diphenylcyclopropenone for the full roughly 24-week study.

Germline CDR1 MNHEY, CDR2 SMNVEV (reference sequence). V lost 5 bases, J lost 5 bases, and 9 bases lay in between. This CDR3 has 12 residues. This clonotype has just a few counts. Antigen unknown. Noted time point: pre-sensitization, week 0. Treatment in this sample: therapeutic diphenylcyclopropenone sensitization with weekly scalp DPC. TCRdb re-called the RACE reads with MiXCR, one entry per CDR3 protein. The table includes 120,000 or so distinct CDR3 sequences, about 14% detected once. Findings and limits, study-wide: Expanded TCR sets contained significantly more large CDR3 similarity clusters than controls.

The sequencing here drew on whole blood, taken in connection with sensitization to the hapten diphenylcyclopropenone (DPC). The receptor was isolated from a woman aged 18 to 35 with alopecia areata. Some clones in this sample may be carry-over from other donors' samples. The V call is TRBV27, the J call TRBJ2-5, with a tentative D call TRBD1 (5 bases). Here the CDR3 reads CASSPPGETQYF. The CDR3 nucleotides are TGTGCCAGCAGTCCTCCAGGGGAGACCCAGTACTTC.